This T cell receptor beta chain was sequenced in a study of blood T cell repertoires in COVID-19. Looking at the study overall: Acute and convalescent COVID-19 specimens originated in the United States, Italy and Spain. The analysed material was cDNA or gDNA that came from T cells, B-cell-depleted T cells, or PBMCs.

Some clones are missing from TCRdb's copy, which holds only in-frame ones; the method was immunoSEQ multiplex PCR. Among fewer than 350,000 clones listed, less than 85% were seen once. Each exposed participant met a COVID-19 case in the 2 weeks preceding study entry. The CDR3 totals 15 residues. The germline CDR1 and CDR2 sequences are SGHRS and YFSETQ. V was trimmed by 0 bases and J by 8 bases, leaving 17 bases between them. The sequenced sample was PBMCs or T cells enriched from blood (not recorded which). The clonotype originates from a woman aged 30 to 39 who had been exposed to COVID-19. The gene calls are TRBV5-1 and TRBJ1-1; D gene unclear. The CDR3 sequence: CASSLVGAGQTEAFF. In DNA, the CDR3 is TGCGCCAGCAGCTTGGTCGGCGCGGGTCAAACGGAAGCTTTCTTT.